This T cell receptor beta chain was sequenced in a study of OX40 agonist ivuxolimab in advanced cancers. CDR1 and CDR2 from the germline V gene are WSHSY and SAAADI. The V end lost 11 bases, the J end lost 0 bases, and 17 bases lay between the germline ends. The CDR3 is 14 amino acids. Sequencing was performed with immunoSEQ multiplex PCR; in TCRdb, only in-frame clones are kept and a portion is missing. The sample contains tens of thousands of clones, under 95% of which appear only once. The sequences come from CD4+ or CD8+ T cells sorted from blood, collected in a trial of the OX40 agonist ivuxolimab. The rearrangement uses TRBV10-2 and TRBJ2-7; tentatively, D is TRBD2 (7 bases). The sequence was obtained from an adult with an advanced solid tumor such as melanoma, head and neck, liver or kidney cancer. CDR3 nucleotides: TGCGCCGGGTTAACGGGGGGACACTCCTACGAGCAGTACGTC. Encoded protein: CAGLTGGHSYEQYV.